This T cell receptor (beta chain) was captured in a study of shared clonotypes between healthy human individuals. General study results and limits: Sampling covered blood only; tissue repertoires likely differ. When compared with the clonotypes that were shared by all four sorted-subset donors, the non-shared clonotypes turned out to have lower generation probabilities. Compared with memory subsets, naive subsets generally had larger estimated richness.

Notes on this clone: Its antigen remains unidentified.

The germline V and J ends were trimmed by 0 bases and 4 bases, with 5 bases remaining between them. The germline V gene encodes CDR1 SGHVS and CDR2 FNYEAQ. This CDR3 comprises 13 residues. Clones were read by immunoSEQ multiplex PCR, and TCRdb kept only the in-frame ones, dropping some. In the table there are around 1.4 million clones, just under 99% of which are singletons. The chain uses TRBV7-6 and TRBJ2-3, with D hard to call. The TCR sequence derives from a man aged 25 to 40 in good health. The sample was naive CD4+ T cells sorted from blood. Subset reported: CD45RA+ positively selected. The chain's CDR3 is CASSLARADTQYF. The CDR3 region has the DNA TGTGCCAGCAGCTTAGCCCGGGCAGATACGCAGTATTTT.